This T cell receptor (beta chain) is drawn from a study of low-dose radiotherapy and immunotherapy resistance in tumors. Alpha and beta chains were covered, as first-strand cDNA relied on TRAV- and TRBV-specific primers. Amplification of TCRs used a constant-region primer and V-primer adapter for 20 PCR cycles. TCRdb re-called the reads through MiXCR, storing one row per CDR3 protein. The sample holds tens of thousands of distinct CDR3 sequences, roughly a sixth seen once. In its sample, this clonotype was seen many times. Described time point: before trial treatment. In germline, CDR1 is SGHDT, CDR2 YYEEEE. The CDR3 is 13 amino acids. V was shortened by 4 bases and J by 4 bases, with 10 bases between the two germline ends.

The sample here was PBMCs, taken before treatment. V gene TRBV5-6 combines with J gene TRBJ2-3; D uncertain. This receptor was taken from a male donor with prostate cancer. CDR3 in amino acids: CASSRPPPDTQYF. The CDR3 bases are TGTGCCAGCAGCCGTCCTCCGCCAGATACGCAGTATTTT.